This T cell receptor (beta chain) was documented in a study of blood T cell repertoires in COVID-19. At the level of the study: Samples taken during acute and convalescent COVID-19 were collected in the United States, Italy and Spain.

Original methodology: For nucleated cells, counts were estimated from reference gene primer amplification. Using immunoSEQ multiplex PCR, the repertoire was profiled, and TCRdb retains in-frame clones only, with some absent. The DNA gave D and trimming, while V, J and clone size come from that table. Of roughly 140,000 clones in the sample, over 75% were seen once. Sequencing was done on a sample of peripheral blood. The receptor's source is a man aged 50-59 years with acute or convalescent COVID-19.

The CDR3 DNA reads as TGTGCCAGCAGCGAAAATGAGGGTACCCCCGGGGAGCTGTTTTTT. Translated, it gives CASSENEGTPGELFF. The chain links TRBV2 to TRBJ2-2; TRBD2 might be the D (5 bases). With 6 bases removed from V and 6 bases from J, the gap between germline ends came to 17 bases. Germline CDR1 SNHLY, CDR2 FYNNEI. The CDR3 extends over 15 amino acids.